One sample yielded the 6 T cell receptor beta chains listed below, sequenced in a study of blood T cell repertoires in COVID-19. Profiled with immunoSEQ multiplex PCR; TCRdb holds only in-frame clones, not every one. The profile shows 99,000 or so clones, about four fifths of them singletons. Sequenced material: peripheral blood. The receptors derive from a woman older than 75 with active or convalescent COVID-19.

The rearrangement joins TRBV3-1 (or the pseudogene TRBV3-2) to TRBJ1-2, with 9 bases matching TRBD1. Germline V gives CDR1 LGHDT, CDR2 YNNKEL (reference sequence). The CDR3 is 16 amino acids. Trimming removed 0 bases from V and 11 bases from J; junction bases left unmatched: 13. CDR3: CASSQDGNFIGTGYTF. The CDR3 DNA sequence: TGTGCCAGCAGCCAAGATGGTAATTTTATTGGGACAGGGTACACCTTC.

The chain combines TRBV2 with TRBJ2-1, with 11 bases that match TRBD2. Unmatched junction bases numbered 6, after V lost 4 bases and J lost 16 bases. The CDR3 length is 12 residues. Germline V gives CDR1 SNHLY, CDR2 FYNNEI. DNA for the CDR3: TGTGCCAGCAGTGTAACTAGCGGGGGTCCATTCTTC. Protein sequence: CASSVTSGGPFF.

The chain carries TRBV18 and TRBJ1-1, with TRBD1 as a possible D gene (6 bases). Trimming took off 5 bases at V and 2 bases at J, with 12 bases between the two ends. The CDR3 extends over 14 amino acids. Germline CDR1 reads KGHSH; CDR2 reads LQKENI. DNA of the CDR3: TGTGCCAGCTCATTGGGGGCGGTTAACACTGAAGCTTTCTTT. It codes for CASSLGAVNTEAFF.

This chain uses TRBV2 with TRBJ1-1; TRBD1 might be the D (6 bases). Germline V gene data show CDR1 as SNHLY and CDR2 as FYNNEI. The V gene lost 7 bases and the J gene lost 0 bases, with 12 bases spanning the gap. CDR3 length equals 14 residues. This CDR3 is CASIPGTLNTEAFF. The CDR3, as DNA: TGTGCCAGCATTCCCGGGACACTGAACACTGAAGCTTTCTTT. The whole variable domain, remainder taken from reference TRBV2 and TRBJ1-1, is EPEVTQTPSHQVTQMGQEVILRCVPISNHLYFYWYRQILGQKVEFLVSFYNNEISEKSEIFDDQFSVERPDGSNFTLKIRSTKLEDSAMYFCASIPGTLNTEAFFGQGTRLTVV.

The table lists this clone with a few counts. This chain uses TRBV11-2 with TRBJ1-1, with a weak D call TRBD1 (5 bases). Per germline, CDR1 SGHAT and CDR2 FQNNGV. With 3 bases removed from V and 1 base from J, the gap between germline ends came to 15 bases. CDR3 size: 16 residues. Here the CDR3 DNA reads TGTGCCAGCAGCTTGGACTACAGGTCCCCGAACACTGAAGCTTTCTTT. It codes for CASSLDYRSPNTEAFF.

A word on this clone: Compared with germline, one end of the junction differs, possibly owing to a read error. The gene calls are TRBV7-9 and TRBJ1-1; 7 bases map to TRBD1. Germline CDR1 and CDR2: SEHNR and FQNEAQ (reference sequence). This CDR3 is built from 13 residues. For the CDR3, the DNA is TGTGCCAGCAGCTTGATCGTCCCGGGACAGATAAGTTTT. It encodes CASSLIVPGQISF.